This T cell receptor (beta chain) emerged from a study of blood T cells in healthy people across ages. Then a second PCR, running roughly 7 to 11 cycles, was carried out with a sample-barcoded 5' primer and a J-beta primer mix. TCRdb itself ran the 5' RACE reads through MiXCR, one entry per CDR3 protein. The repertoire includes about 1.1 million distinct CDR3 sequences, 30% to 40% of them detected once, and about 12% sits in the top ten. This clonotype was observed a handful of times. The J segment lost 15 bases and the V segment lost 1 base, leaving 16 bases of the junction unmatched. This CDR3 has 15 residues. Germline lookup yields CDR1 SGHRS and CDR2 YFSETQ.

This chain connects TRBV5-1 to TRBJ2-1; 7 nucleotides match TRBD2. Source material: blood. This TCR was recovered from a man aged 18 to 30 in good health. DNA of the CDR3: TGCGCCAGCAGCTTGAGTGAGTTTGGGCGGGACTATACGTTCTTC. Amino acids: CASSLSEFGRDYTFF.